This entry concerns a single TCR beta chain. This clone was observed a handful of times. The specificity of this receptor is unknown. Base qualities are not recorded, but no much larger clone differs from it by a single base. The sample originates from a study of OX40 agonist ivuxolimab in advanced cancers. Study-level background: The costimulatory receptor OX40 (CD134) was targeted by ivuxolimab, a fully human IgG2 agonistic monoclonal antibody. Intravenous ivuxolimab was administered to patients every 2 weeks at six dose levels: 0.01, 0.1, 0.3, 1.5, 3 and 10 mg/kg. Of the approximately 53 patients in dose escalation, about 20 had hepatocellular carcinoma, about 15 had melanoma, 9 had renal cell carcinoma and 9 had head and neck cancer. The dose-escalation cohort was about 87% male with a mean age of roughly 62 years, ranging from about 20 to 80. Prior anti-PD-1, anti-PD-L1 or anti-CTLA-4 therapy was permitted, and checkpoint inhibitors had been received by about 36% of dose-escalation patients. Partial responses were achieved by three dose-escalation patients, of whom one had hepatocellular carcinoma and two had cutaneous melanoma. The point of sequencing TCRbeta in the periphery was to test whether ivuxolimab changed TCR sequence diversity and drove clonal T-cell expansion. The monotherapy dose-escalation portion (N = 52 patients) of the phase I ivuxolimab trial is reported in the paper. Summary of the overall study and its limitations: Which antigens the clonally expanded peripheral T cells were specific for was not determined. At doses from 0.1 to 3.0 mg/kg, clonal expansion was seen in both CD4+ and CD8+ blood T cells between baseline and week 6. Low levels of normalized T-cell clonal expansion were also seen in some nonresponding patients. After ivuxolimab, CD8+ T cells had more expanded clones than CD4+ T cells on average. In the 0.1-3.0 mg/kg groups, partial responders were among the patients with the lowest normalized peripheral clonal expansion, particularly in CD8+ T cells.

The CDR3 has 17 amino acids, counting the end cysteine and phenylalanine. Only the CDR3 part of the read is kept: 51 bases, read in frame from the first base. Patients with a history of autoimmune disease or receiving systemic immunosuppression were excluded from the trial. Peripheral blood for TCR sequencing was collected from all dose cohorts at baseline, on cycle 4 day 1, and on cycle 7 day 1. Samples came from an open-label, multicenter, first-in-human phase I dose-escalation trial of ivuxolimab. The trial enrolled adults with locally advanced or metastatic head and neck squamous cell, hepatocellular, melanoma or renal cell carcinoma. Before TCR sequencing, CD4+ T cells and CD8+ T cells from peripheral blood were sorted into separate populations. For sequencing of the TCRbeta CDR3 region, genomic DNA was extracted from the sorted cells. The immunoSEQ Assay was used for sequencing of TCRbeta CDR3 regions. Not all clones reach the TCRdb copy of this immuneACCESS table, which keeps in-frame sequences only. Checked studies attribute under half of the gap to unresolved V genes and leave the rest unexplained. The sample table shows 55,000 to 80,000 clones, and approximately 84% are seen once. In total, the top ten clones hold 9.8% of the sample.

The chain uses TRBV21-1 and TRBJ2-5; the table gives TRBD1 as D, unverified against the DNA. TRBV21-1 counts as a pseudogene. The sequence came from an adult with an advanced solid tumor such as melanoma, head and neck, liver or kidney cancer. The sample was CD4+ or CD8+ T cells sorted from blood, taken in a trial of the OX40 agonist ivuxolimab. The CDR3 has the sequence CASSAPGQGAFQETQYF. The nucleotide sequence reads TGTGCCAGCAGCGCACCGGGACAGGGGGCTTTCCAAGAGACCCAGTACTTC.